The 2 T cell receptor beta chains below were found in one sample sequenced in a study of regulatory T cells in long-lasting Graves disease. For TCR beta, libraries came from iRepertoire HTBI primers and Arm-PCR of CDR3 regions. From the multiplex PCR reads, TCRdb called clonotypes with MiXCR, one entry per CDR3 protein. The sample yields some 330,000 distinct CDR3 sequences, 12% seen once. This sample's time point: newly diagnosed GD, antithyroid drugs for less than 3 months. Construction of the TCR library relied on RNA isolated from PBMCs. This same sample was also taken into another study, of T cells in Graves' hyperthyroidism and ophthalmopathy.

Sequencing was performed on peripheral blood mononuclear cells (PBMCs), taken at new diagnosis, from a patient treated with antithyroid drugs. All receptors derive from a woman between 18 and 29 years old with Graves disease.

This clonotype was seen a few times. The V and J genes are TRBV4-1 and TRBJ2-3; the match to TRBD2 covers 8 bases. Trimming took 0 bases from V and 2 from J; bases not matched to a gene: 13. Germline CDR1 reads MGHRA; CDR2 reads YSYEKL. This CDR3 spans 19 amino acids. CDR3 sequence reads: CASSQEALFAGGFTDTQYF. CDR3 in DNA: TGCGCCAGCAGCCAAGAAGCGCTTTTTGCGGGAGGATTCACAGATACGCAGTATTTT.

This clonotype was picked up many times. The chain carries TRBV5-1 and TRBJ1-6; 9 nucleotides match TRBD1. Trimming took 1 base from V and 4 from J; bases not matched to a gene: 3. Germline CDR1 reads SGHRS; CDR2 reads YFSETQ. The CDR3 length is 16 residues. CDR3 residues: CASSLWGQGYNSPLHF. The CDR3 DNA sequence: TGCGCCAGCAGCTTGTGGGGACAGGGTTATAATTCACCCCTCCACTTT.